This TCR beta chain came from a study of T cells in Graves' hyperthyroidism and ophthalmopathy. Exclusion of patients followed from uncontrolled infection, other autoimmune disease, pregnancy or lactation. TCR beta CDR3 regions were amplified from RNA transcripts. During a first-round RT-PCR of the TCR CDR3, the HTBI primer set was used. In TCRdb, the multiplex PCR reads were re-called with MiXCR into one record per CDR3 protein. In the table there are 650,000 to 800,000 distinct CDR3 sequences, about 45% of which are singletons. CDR1 is SQVTM, CDR2 ANQGSEA, per germline. V was pared by 7 bases and J by 4 bases, with 11 bases between. This CDR3 comprises 11 residues.

The chain carries TRBV29-1 and TRBJ2-7; D is possibly TRBD1 (6 bases). The receptor comes from an adult man with Graves' disease, either hyperthyroidism or ophthalmopathy (not recorded which). Source material: peripheral blood or thyroid tissue (not recorded which). CDR3 sequence reads: CSGRGAYEQYF. CDR3 nucleotide sequence: TGCAGCGGCAGGGGTGCATACGAGCAGTACTTC.